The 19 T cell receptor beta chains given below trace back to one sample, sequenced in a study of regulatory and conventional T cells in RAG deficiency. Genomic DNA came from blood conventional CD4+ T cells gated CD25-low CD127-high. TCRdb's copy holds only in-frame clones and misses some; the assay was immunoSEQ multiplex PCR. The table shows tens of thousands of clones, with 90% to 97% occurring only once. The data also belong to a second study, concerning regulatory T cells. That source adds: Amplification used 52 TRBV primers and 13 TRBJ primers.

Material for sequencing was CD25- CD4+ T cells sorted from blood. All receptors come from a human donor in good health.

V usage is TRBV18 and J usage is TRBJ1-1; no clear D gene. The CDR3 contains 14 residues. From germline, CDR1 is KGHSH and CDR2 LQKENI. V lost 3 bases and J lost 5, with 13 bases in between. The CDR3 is CASSPIAPGTEAFF. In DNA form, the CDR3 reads TGTGCCAGCTCACCGATCGCCCCGGGGACTGAAGCTTTCTTT.

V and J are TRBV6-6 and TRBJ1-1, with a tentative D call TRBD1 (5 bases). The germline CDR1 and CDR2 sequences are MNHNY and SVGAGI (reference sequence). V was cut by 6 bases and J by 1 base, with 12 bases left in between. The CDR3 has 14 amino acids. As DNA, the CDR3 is TGTGCCAGCAGGCAGAAAACAGGGAACACTGAAGCTTTCTTT. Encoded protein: CASRQKTGNTEAFF.

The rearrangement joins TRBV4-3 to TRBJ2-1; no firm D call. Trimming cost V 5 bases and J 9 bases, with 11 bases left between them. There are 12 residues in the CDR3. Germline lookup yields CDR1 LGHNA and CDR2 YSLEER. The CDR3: CASSGVDSEQFF. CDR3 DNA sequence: TGCGCCAGCAGCGGTGTAGATAGTGAGCAGTTCTTC.

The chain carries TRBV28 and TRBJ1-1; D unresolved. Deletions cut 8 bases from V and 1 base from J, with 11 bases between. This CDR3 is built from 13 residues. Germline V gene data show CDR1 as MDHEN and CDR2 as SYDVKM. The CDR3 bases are TGTGCCAGCCTCTCGCGTGGGAACACTGAAGCTTTCTTT. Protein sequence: CASLSRGNTEAFF.

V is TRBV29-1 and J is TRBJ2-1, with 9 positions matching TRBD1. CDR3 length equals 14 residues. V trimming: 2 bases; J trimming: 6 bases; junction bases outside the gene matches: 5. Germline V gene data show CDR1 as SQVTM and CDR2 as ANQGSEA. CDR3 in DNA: TGCAGCGTTGAATCCGGACAGGGGATCAATGAGCAGTTCTTC. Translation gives CSVESGQGINEQFF.

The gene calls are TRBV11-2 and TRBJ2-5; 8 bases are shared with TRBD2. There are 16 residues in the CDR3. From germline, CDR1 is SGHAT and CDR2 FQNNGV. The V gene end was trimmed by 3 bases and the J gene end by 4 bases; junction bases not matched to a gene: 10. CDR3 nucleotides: TGTGCCAGCAGCTTCCTCGCGGGGGGCGCGTCAGAGACCCAGTACTTC. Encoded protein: CASSFLAGGASETQYF.

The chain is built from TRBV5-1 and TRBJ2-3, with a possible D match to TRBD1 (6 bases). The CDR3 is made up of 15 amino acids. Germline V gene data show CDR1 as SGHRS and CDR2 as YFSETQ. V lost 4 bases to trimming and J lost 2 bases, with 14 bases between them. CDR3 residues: CASSQGQRYTDTQYF. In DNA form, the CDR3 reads TGCGCCAGCAGCCAGGGACAACGGTACACAGATACGCAGTATTTT.

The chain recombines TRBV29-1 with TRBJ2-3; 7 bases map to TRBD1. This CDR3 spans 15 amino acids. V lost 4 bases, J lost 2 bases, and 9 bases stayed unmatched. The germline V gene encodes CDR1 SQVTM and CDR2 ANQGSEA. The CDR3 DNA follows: TGCAGCGTTGGGGGGACAGCTATTACCACAGATACGCAGTATTTT. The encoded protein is CSVGGTAITTDTQYF.

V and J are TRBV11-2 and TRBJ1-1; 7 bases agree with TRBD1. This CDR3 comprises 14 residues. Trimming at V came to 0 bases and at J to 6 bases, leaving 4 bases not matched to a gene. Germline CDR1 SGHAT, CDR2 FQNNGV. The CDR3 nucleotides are TGTGCCAGCAGCTTAGAATCTGGGACAGCTGAAGCTTTCTTT. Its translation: CASSLESGTAEAFF.

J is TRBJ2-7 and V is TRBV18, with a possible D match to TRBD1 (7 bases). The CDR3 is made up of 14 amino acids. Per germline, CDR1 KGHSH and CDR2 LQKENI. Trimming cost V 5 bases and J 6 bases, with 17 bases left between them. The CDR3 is CASSSSGGGSEQYF. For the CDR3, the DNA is TGTGCCAGCTCATCCTCAGGGGGAGGTAGCGAGCAGTACTTC.

The CDR3 is CASGLLWGQGSAQPQHF. CDR3 sequence (DNA): TGTGCTAGTGGTTTGTTATGGGGACAGGGGAGTGCTCAGCCCCAGCATTTT. This chain joins TRBV12-5 and TRBJ1-5, with 10 bases aligning to TRBD1. Looked up from germline, CDR1 is LGHNT and CDR2 is FRNRAP. The CDR3 spans 17 residues. The V and J ends lost 2 bases and 6 bases, in that order; junction bases with no gene match: 10.

The CDR3 nucleotides read TGTGCCTGGAGTCCCACGACTAGCGGGGGGACCAGACCACAGTACTTC. Protein product: CAWSPTTSGGTRPQYF. V and J are TRBV30 and TRBJ2-5; 13 nucleotides line up with TRBD2. The trim removed 2 bases at V and 11 bases at J, leaving 14 bases unmatched. This CDR3 comprises 16 residues. Per the germline V gene, CDR1 is GTSNPN and CDR2 is SVGIG (reference sequence).

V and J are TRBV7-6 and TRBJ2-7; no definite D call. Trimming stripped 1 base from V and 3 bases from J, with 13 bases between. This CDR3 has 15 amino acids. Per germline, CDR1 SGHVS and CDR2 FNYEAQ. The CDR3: CASSLGGHSVYEQYF. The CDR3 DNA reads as TGTGCCAGCAGCTTAGGAGGTCACTCCGTCTACGAGCAGTACTTC.

This chain's CDR3 is CASSLIRGNNEQFF. The CDR3, as DNA: TGTGCCAGCAGTCTAATACGGGGTAACAATGAGCAGTTCTTC. The chain carries TRBV6-1 and TRBJ2-1; TRBD2 is a possible D gene (5 bases). Per the germline V gene, CDR1 is MNHNS and CDR2 is SASEGT. V lost 5 bases and J lost 5, with 13 bases in between. The CDR3 loop spans 14 amino acids.

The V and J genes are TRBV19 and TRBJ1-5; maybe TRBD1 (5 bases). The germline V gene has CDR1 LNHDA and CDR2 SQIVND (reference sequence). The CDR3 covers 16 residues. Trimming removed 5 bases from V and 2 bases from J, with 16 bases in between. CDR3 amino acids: CASSRDSPPGNQPQHF. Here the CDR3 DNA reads TGTGCCAGTAGTCGAGACAGTCCCCCGGGCAATCAGCCCCAGCATTTT.

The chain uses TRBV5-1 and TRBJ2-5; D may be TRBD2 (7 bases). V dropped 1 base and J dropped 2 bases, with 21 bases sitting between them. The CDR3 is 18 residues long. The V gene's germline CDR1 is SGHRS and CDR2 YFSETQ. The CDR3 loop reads CASSLSPVAGALQETQYF. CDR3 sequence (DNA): TGCGCCAGCAGCTTGTCCCCCGTTGCGGGGGCGCTTCAAGAGACCCAGTACTTC.

The CDR3 DNA is TGTGCCAGCAGCCCTATGGCAGGGGCGAACTATGGCTACACCTTC. It is translated as CASSPMAGANYGYTF. The chain carries TRBV7-2 and TRBJ1-2, with D perhaps matching TRBD1 (6 bases). The CDR3 runs 15 residues. Germline V CDR1 and CDR2: SGHTA, FQGNSA. Between the trimmed V and J ends, which lost 5 bases and 2 bases, there was a span of 15 bases. Using reference TRBV7-2 and TRBJ1-2 for the parts outside the CDR3, the full variable domain is GAGVSQSPSNKVTEKGKDVELRCDPISGHTALYWYRQSLGQGLEFLIYFQGNSAPDKSGLPSDRFSAERTGGSVSTLTIQRTQQEDSAVYLCASSPMAGANYGYTFGSGTRLTVV.

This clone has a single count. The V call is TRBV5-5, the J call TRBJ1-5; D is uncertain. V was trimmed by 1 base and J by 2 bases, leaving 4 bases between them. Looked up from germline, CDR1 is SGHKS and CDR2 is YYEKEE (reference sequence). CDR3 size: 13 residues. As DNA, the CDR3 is TGTGCCAGCAGCTTGACAGGCAATCAGCCCCAGCATTTT. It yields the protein CASSLTGNQPQHF.

CDR3 in amino acids: CASRFRANYGYTF. CDR3 coding DNA: TGTGCCAGCAGGTTTAGAGCTAACTATGGCTACACCTTC. This chain joins TRBV27 and TRBJ1-2, with unresolved D. The CDR3 length is 13 residues. Germline V gives CDR1 MNHEY, CDR2 SMNVEV (reference sequence). Trimming cost V 6 bases and J 0 bases, with 8 bases left between them.